The 21 T cell receptor beta chains listed next were all sequenced from one sample in a study of human T cells and chemical hapten exposure. The time point is: patch test 1, 2 weeks after DPC sensitization. Treatment defined: therapeutic diphenylcyclopropenone sensitization with weekly scalp DPC. MiXCR, applied by TCRdb to the RACE reads, yields one record per CDR3 protein. The table records roughly 72,000 distinct CDR3 sequences, around 10% of them present only once. Sequences were derived from whole blood, sampled in connection with sensitization to the hapten diphenylcyclopropenone (DPC). Receptors originate from a woman between 45 and 65 years old with alopecia areata. Some clones in this sample may be carry-over from other donors' samples.

This clonotype has at least ten counts. The chain is built from TRBV12-3 or TRBV12-4 and TRBJ2-2; no firm D call. The V gene lost 2 bases and the J gene lost 1 base, with 8 bases spanning the gap. The CDR3 extends over 15 amino acids. The CDR3 loop is CASSLHGGNTGELFF. The CDR3 bases are TGTGCCAGCAGTTTACACGGCGGGAACACCGGGGAGCTGTTTTTT.

CDR3 sequence: CASSFPGLALHNEQFF. CDR3 bases: TGTGCCAGCAGCTTCCCCGGACTAGCGCTCCACAATGAGCAGTTCTTC. The chain carries TRBV11-2 and TRBJ2-1, with 9 bases lining up with TRBD2. The V and J ends lost 3 bases and 5 bases, in that order; junction bases with no gene match: 8. CDR3 length equals 16 residues. The germline V gene has CDR1 SGHAT and CDR2 FQNNGV.

The chain combines TRBV6-5 with TRBJ1-1; D is unclear. V lost 0 bases, J lost 1 base, and 9 bases lay in between. The CDR3 spans 15 residues. Germline V lookup: CDR1 MNHEY, CDR2 SVGAGI. Written as DNA, the CDR3 is TGTGCCAGCAGTTACTCGCAGCTAGGGAACACTGAAGCTTTCTTT. It codes for CASSYSQLGNTEAFF.

This clonotype was seen more than once but under ten times. The chain combines TRBV5-1 with TRBJ2-5, with no clear D. CDR3 length: 15 amino acids. V lost 0 bases, J lost 3 bases, and 12 bases lay in between. Germline lookup yields CDR1 SGHRS and CDR2 YFSETQ. CDR3 sequence reads: CASSLDLGSEETQYF. CDR3 nucleotides: TGCGCCAGCAGCTTGGATTTAGGGTCCGAAGAGACCCAGTACTTC. The full variable domain, completed using reference TRBV5-1 and TRBJ2-5, is KAGVTQTPRYLIKTRGQQVTLSCSPISGHRSVSWYQQTPGQGLQFLFEYFSETQRNKGNFPGRFSGRQFSNSRSEMNVSTLELGDSALYLCASSLDLGSEETQYFGPGTRLLVL.

Regarding this clonotype: One end of the junction is discordant with germline, which a read error may explain. The chain couples TRBV29-1 to TRBJ2-3; 12 bases line up with TRBD2. The CDR3 loop spans 14 amino acids. The germline CDR1 and CDR2 sequences are SQVTM and ANQGSEA. The CDR3 bases are TGCAGCGTAGAAGGACTAGCGGGACGGGATACGCAGTATTTT. As protein: CSVEGLAGRDTQYF.

The genes are TRBV5-1 and TRBJ2-5; maybe TRBD1 (5 bases). Trimming pared 5 bases from V and 1 base from J, leaving 9 bases between. The germline CDR1 and CDR2 sequences are SGHRS and YFSETQ. The CDR3 contains 13 residues. CDR3 DNA sequence: TGCGCCAGCAGTGACAGAGTCCAAGAGACCCAGTACTTC. It translates to CASSDRVQETQYF.

A few counts support this clonotype. The chain employs TRBV29-1 and TRBJ1-1, with D possibly being TRBD1 (5 bases). The CDR3 sequence is 11 residues long. V was pared by 7 bases and J by 8 bases, with 14 bases between. Germline V gives CDR1 SQVTM, CDR2 ANQGSEA. CDR3 residues: CSDGTAREAFF. The CDR3 DNA reads as TGCAGCGACGGGACGGCTAGGGAAGCTTTCTTT.

Only a few counts were recorded for this clonotype. The J gene is TRBJ2-7, the V gene TRBV7-8, with 10 bases matching TRBD1. Trimming took 2 bases from V and 3 from J; bases not matched to a gene: 1. The germline V gene has CDR1 SGHVS and CDR2 FQNEAQ. The CDR3 extends over 14 amino acids. CDR3 nucleotides: TGTGCCAGCAGCTTAAGGACAGGGGGCTACGAGCAGTACTTC. Its translation: CASSLRTGGYEQYF.

This clonotype was counted only a few times. The genes are TRBV2 and TRBJ2-1, with 12 bases fitting TRBD2. Germline V gene sequence: CDR1 SNHLY, CDR2 FYNNEI. The CDR3 contains 17 residues. With 7 bases clipped from V and 8 bases from J, the junction kept 15 bases outside the gene matches. In DNA, the CDR3 is TGTGCCAGCATAGAGGGTCCAGGGCTAGCGGGAGGGGATGAGCAGTTCTTC. Translating it yields CASIEGPGLAGGDEQFF.

This chain connects TRBV11-2 to TRBJ1-3; D is unresolved. Deletions cut 5 bases from V and 0 bases from J, with 14 bases between. Germline V gene data show CDR1 as SGHAT and CDR2 as FQNNGV. The length of the CDR3 is 16 residues. CDR3 sequence reads: CASSPRSGISGNTIYF. CDR3 DNA sequence: TGTGCCAGCAGCCCCCGGTCAGGCATCTCTGGAAACACCATATATTTT.

This clonotype was seen a handful of times. CDR3 in DNA: TGCAGCGTTGAAGGGCGGGAGACCTCCTACAATGAGCAGTTCTTC. It yields the protein CSVEGRETSYNEQFF. The chain uses TRBV29-1 and TRBJ2-1, with 7 bases aligning to TRBD2. The ends lost 1 base at V and 0 bases at J; junction bases unmatched: 3. The CDR3 consists of 15 residues. Germline values: CDR1 SQVTM, CDR2 ANQGSEA.

The chain combines TRBV12-3 or TRBV12-4 with TRBJ2-5; D ambiguous. The length of the CDR3 is 10 residues. The V gene lost 11 bases and the J gene lost 5 bases, with 9 bases spanning the gap. CDR3 amino acids: CARPAETQYF. The CDR3 DNA is TGTGCCCGACCGGCCGAGACCCAGTACTTC.

The sample holds many counts of this clonotype. CDR3: CASSEYDRFYEQYF. In nucleotides, the CDR3 is TGCGCCAGCAGTGAGTATGACAGGTTCTACGAGCAGTACTTC. This chain links TRBV10-2 with TRBJ2-7; a weak D match, TRBD1 (6 bases). CDR1 and CDR2 (germline): WSHSY, SAAADI. The CDR3 has 14 residues. V lost 1 base, J lost 3 bases, and 10 bases lay in between.

This clonotype was seen a handful of times. This chain links TRBV12-3 or TRBV12-4 with TRBJ2-3; D gene uncertain. V lost 3 bases to trimming and J lost 0 bases, with 10 bases between them. The CDR3 is 15 amino acids. The CDR3 DNA follows: TGTGCCAGCAGTTTTCACAGTGCTAGCACAGATACGCAGTATTTT. Residues: CASSFHSASTDTQYF.

There are many counts of this clonotype. The rearrangement links TRBV11-2 to TRBJ1-6; D may be TRBD1 (5 bases). CDR1 and CDR2 (germline): SGHAT, FQNNGV. CDR3 size: 16 residues. The ends were cut back, 5 bases at V and 6 bases at J, with 17 bases in the middle. CDR3 sequence: CASSQRGVALNSPLHF. The CDR3 DNA sequence: TGTGCCAGCAGCCAAAGAGGGGTGGCCCTTAATTCACCCCTCCACTTT.

This chain links TRBV3-1 with TRBJ2-1, with D unclear. Trimming removed 1 base at V and 0 bases at J, with 7 bases between. The CDR3 runs 15 residues. The germline V gene encodes CDR1 LGHDT and CDR2 YNNKEL (reference sequence). CDR3 nucleotide sequence: TGTGCCAGCAGCCAAGTGGCCCTCTCCTACAATGAGCAGTTCTTC. Its protein is CASSQVALSYNEQFF.

The chain has TRBV10-3 and TRBJ2-1; TRBD1 might be the D (6 bases). V lost 6 bases to trimming and J lost 6 bases, with 15 bases between them. This CDR3 has 14 amino acids. Germline-derived CDR1 and CDR2 are ENHRY and SYGVKD. CDR3 bases: TGTGCCATCAGCCGAGGGGAACAGGGCAATGAGCAGTTCTTC. This translates into CAISRGEQGNEQFF.

The rearrangement uses TRBV3-1 and TRBJ2-7; D is possibly TRBD1 (5 bases). Trimming removed 1 base from V and 1 base from J, with 14 bases in between. In germline, CDR1 is LGHDT, CDR2 YNNKEL (reference sequence). CDR3 length: 16 residues. DNA of the CDR3: TGTGCCAGCAGCCAAGGATCCAGTGACAGTTCCTACGAGCAGTACTTC. This translates into CASSQGSSDSSYEQYF.

CDR3 protein: CASSRQASGELFF. CDR3 DNA: TGTGCCAGCAGTAGACAGGCGTCCGGGGAGCTGTTTTTT. The chain combines TRBV2 with TRBJ2-2; D is perhaps TRBD1 (6 bases). V lost 5 bases to trimming and J lost 6 bases, with 10 bases between them. The CDR3 runs 13 residues. CDR1 is SNHLY, CDR2 FYNNEI, per germline. Full variable domain (outside the CDR3, taken from reference TRBV2 and TRBJ2-2): EPEVTQTPSHQVTQMGQEVILRCVPISNHLYFYWYRQILGQKVEFLVSFYNNEISEKSEIFDDQFSVERPDGSNFTLKIRSTKLEDSAMYFCASSRQASGELFFGEGSRLTVL.

This clonotype was seen a few times. The chain combines TRBV11-3 with TRBJ2-1; D perhaps matches TRBD2 (6 bases). The V gene's germline CDR1 is SGHNT and CDR2 YENEEA. The CDR3 runs 12 residues. Trimming cost V 3 bases and J 10 bases, with 10 bases left between them. CDR3 DNA: TGTGCCAGCAGCTTGGGGACTTCCGAGCAGTTCTTC. Residues: CASSLGTSEQFF.

The chain couples TRBV29-1 to TRBJ2-6, with D uncertain. The CDR3 has 13 residues. CDR1 is SQVTM and CDR2 is ANQGSEA in the germline V gene. With 7 bases removed from V and 4 bases from J, the gap between germline ends came to 11 bases. CDR3 DNA sequence: TGCAGCGCCCTATATTCCGGGGCCAACGTCCTGACTTTC. This gives the protein CSALYSGANVLTF.